One sample yielded the 32 T cell receptor beta chains listed below, sequenced in a study of T cell responses to AZD1222 COVID-19 vaccine (dated by TCRdb to the early 2020s). Per the publication, the time point label means: baseline before first vaccination. Library prep was done by the immunoSEQ multiplex PCR assay. The table was pulled from immuneACCESS by TCRdb, which kept in-frame rearrangements only. Such tables lose some clones; where checked, under half of the loss comes from unresolved V genes, and the rest has no known cause. The sample records approximately 130,000 clones, roughly 92% of which are singletons. The top ten constitute roughly 0.87% of the sample. This sample comprised peripheral blood, obtained on day 0 of AZD1222 vaccination. Receptor source: an adult in good health.

The chain couples TRBV6-2 or TRBV6-3 to TRBJ2-4, with 11 bases identical to TRBD2. CDR3 length: 13 residues. CDR1 MNHEY and CDR2 SVGEGT come from the germline V gene. Trimming took 6 bases from V and 11 from J; bases not matched to a gene: 6. The CDR3 DNA follows: TGTGCCAGCAGCCAAACTAGCGGGGGCCTTCAGTACTTC. It translates to CASSQTSGGLQYF.

J is TRBJ2-1 and V is TRBV5-1, with D possibly matching TRBD2 (7 bases). This CDR3 is 16 amino acids long. Per the germline V gene, CDR1 is SGHRS and CDR2 is YFSETQ. Trimming left V 4 bases short and J 4 bases short, with 18 bases between. The CDR3 protein is CASSKRGGNLYNEQFF. CDR3 coding DNA: TGCGCCAGCAGCAAAAGGGGGGGCAATCTTTACAATGAGCAGTTCTTC.

This chain uses TRBV18 with TRBJ1-3; possible D gene TRBD1, 5 bases. The V end lost 0 bases, the J end lost 0 bases, and 12 bases lay between the germline ends. Germline CDR1 KGHSH, CDR2 LQKENI. This CDR3 spans 17 amino acids. The DNA for the CDR3 is TGTGCCAGCTCACCACCAGGACATACAGTCTCTGGAAACACCATATATTTT. Residues: CASSPPGHTVSGNTIYF.

J is TRBJ1-6 and V is TRBV5-6, with D unclear. Per germline, CDR1 SGHDT and CDR2 YYEEEE. Deletions cut 3 bases from V and 8 bases from J, with 12 bases between. This CDR3 is 14 amino acids long. The CDR3 loop is CASSWGLGDSPLHF. The CDR3, as DNA: TGTGCCAGCAGCTGGGGTTTGGGTGATTCACCCCTCCACTTT.

The CDR3 DNA reads TGTGCCAGCAGCCTGAGGACAGGATGGAACTATGGCTACACCTTC. This encodes CASSLRTGWNYGYTF. The rearrangement links TRBV14 to TRBJ1-2; TRBD1 aligns across 7 bases. Germline CDR1 and CDR2: SGHDN and FVKESK. The CDR3 covers 15 residues. The V and J ends lost 4 bases and 2 bases, in that order; junction bases with no gene match: 7.

J is TRBJ1-2 and V is TRBV3-1 (or the pseudogene TRBV3-2); D not resolved. From germline, CDR1 is LGHDT and CDR2 YNNKEL (reference sequence). The CDR3 consists of 16 residues. V shed 1 base and J shed 13 bases, with 25 bases lying between them. The CDR3 sequence is CASSQGTKPGSLLSTF. In DNA, the CDR3 is TGTGCCAGCAGCCAAGGAACGAAACCAGGTTCGCTTCTAAGCACCTTC.

The gene calls are TRBV19 and TRBJ2-1, with TRBD1 matching 8 bases. Germline CDR1 reads LNHDA; CDR2 reads SQIVND (reference sequence). V dropped 5 bases and J dropped 8; count of bases not matched to a gene: 5. CDR3 length: 13 amino acids. The CDR3 bases are TGTGCCAGTAGTCGCGACAGGGGCCATGAGCAGTTCTTC. Amino acid sequence: CASSRDRGHEQFF.

CDR3 in DNA: TGTGCCAGCAGCAACAACGACAGGACCAGGCTGAGTCAGCCCCAGCATTTT. The encoded protein is CASSNNDRTRLSQPQHF. The chain combines TRBV2 with TRBJ1-5; TRBD1 might be the D (6 bases). The length of the CDR3 is 17 residues. Germline assignment: CDR1 SNHLY and CDR2 FYNNEI. Trimming took off 6 bases at V and 6 bases at J, with 24 bases between the two ends.

This clone was detected once. J is TRBJ1-2 and V is TRBV19; 7 bases line up with TRBD1. The CDR3 consists of 16 residues. The germline gives CDR1 LNHDA, CDR2 SQIVND (reference sequence). Losses at the gene ends were 2 bases for V and 8 bases for J; bases not matched to a gene: 14. CDR3 residues: CASSIHPARGRVGYTF. CDR3 nucleotide sequence: TGTGCCAGTAGTATACATCCTGCGAGGGGGCGGGTAGGCTACACCTTC.

The rearrangement joins TRBV2 to TRBJ1-2; D possibly corresponds to TRBD1 (5 bases). Trimming left V 2 bases short and J 4 bases short, with 11 bases between. The CDR3 contains 14 residues. Germline CDR1 SNHLY, CDR2 FYNNEI. This chain's CDR3 is CASSELRVFYGYTF. The CDR3 DNA sequence: TGTGCCAGCAGTGAACTCAGGGTGTTCTATGGCTACACCTTC.

The rearrangement joins TRBV20-1 to TRBJ1-5; no firm D call. V was pared by 3 bases and J by 0 bases, with 9 bases between. CDR3 length equals 14 residues. Germline CDR1 reads DFQATT; CDR2 reads SNEGSKA (reference sequence). CDR3 region: CSASGGDSNQPQHF. In DNA, the CDR3 is TGCAGTGCTAGTGGCGGCGATAGCAATCAGCCCCAGCATTTT.

The chain uses TRBV5-1 and TRBJ2-5; 7 nucleotides match TRBD1. The V gene's germline CDR1 is SGHRS and CDR2 YFSETQ. Trimming removed 0 bases from V and 9 bases from J; junction bases left unmatched: 17. The CDR3 consists of 17 residues. The CDR3 loop reads CASSLDLTSGTVSAQYF. Written as DNA, the CDR3 is TGCGCCAGCAGCTTGGACCTTACCTCTGGGACAGTGTCCGCCCAGTACTTC.

This chain joins TRBV7-9 and TRBJ2-3; the match to TRBD2 covers 7 bases. Germline V gives CDR1 SEHNR, CDR2 FQNEAQ (reference sequence). The junction had 4 bases not matched to a gene; V was cut back by 1 base and J by 0 bases. This CDR3 is 16 amino acids long. CDR3 DNA sequence: TGTGCCAGCAGCTTAGTCCAGCGGGAAAGCACAGATACGCAGTATTTT. It translates to CASSLVQRESTDTQYF.

The chain combines TRBV4-1 with TRBJ1-5; D is perhaps TRBD1 (6 bases). Germline V gene lookup returns CDR1 MGHRA and CDR2 YSYEKL. The CDR3 extends over 17 amino acids. V was pared by 1 base and J by 0 bases, with 13 bases between. CDR3 sequence (DNA): TGCGCCAGCAGCCAAGCCGCAGGACAGAATAGCAATCAGCCCCAGCATTTT. Translating gives CASSQAAGQNSNQPQHF.

This clone was detected only once. This sequence joins TRBV12-3 or TRBV12-4 and TRBJ1-2; D call uncertain. This CDR3 comprises 13 residues. The germline V and J ends were trimmed by 6 bases and 7 bases, with 15 bases remaining between them. The CDR3 DNA reads TGTGCCAGCAGACCTGACGGCGAGGGTGGCTACACCTTC. Protein product: CASRPDGEGGYTF.

The rearrangement joins TRBV9 to TRBJ1-5; D possibly corresponds to TRBD1 (5 bases). The CDR3 runs to 13 residues. Germline CDR1 SGDLS, CDR2 YYNGEE. The germline V and J ends were trimmed by 4 bases and 6 bases, with 11 bases remaining between them. CDR3 residues: CASSSGGGQPQHF. In DNA form, the CDR3 reads TGTGCCAGCAGCTCGGGTGGGGGTCAGCCCCAGCATTTT.

This chain joins TRBV7-6 and TRBJ2-7; 9 bases align to TRBD1. The V segment lost 0 bases and the J segment 0 bases; nucleotides outside the gene matches: 0. The germline V gene encodes CDR1 SGHVS and CDR2 FNYEAQ. This CDR3 comprises 15 residues. The CDR3, as DNA: TGTGCCAGCAGCTTAGCGACAGGGGGCTCCTACGAGCAGTACTTC. Protein: CASSLATGGSYEQYF.

V usage is TRBV2 and J usage is TRBJ1-5; TRBD1 might be the D (6 bases). Germline loops: CDR1 SNHLY, CDR2 FYNNEI. The CDR3 has 15 residues. V was pared by 4 bases and J by 4 bases, with 14 bases between. The CDR3 DNA sequence: TGTGCCAGCAGTGCGGAGGGGGGGGGAAATCAGCCCCAGCATTTT. Residues: CASSAEGGGNQPQHF.

Written as DNA, the CDR3 is TGTGCCAGCGGCCCCAAAGCGGGTAGTGAAAAACTGTTTTTT. It yields the protein CASGPKAGSEKLFF. This rearrangement joins TRBV19 to TRBJ1-4; D is uncertain. The CDR3 loop spans 14 amino acids. CDR1 is LNHDA and CDR2 is SQIVND in the germline V gene (reference sequence). The V end lost 9 bases, the J end lost 7 bases, and 18 bases lay between the germline ends.

The V gene is TRBV5-6, the J gene TRBJ1-4; D is unclear. Between the trimmed V and J ends, which lost 0 bases and 8 bases, there was a span of 11 bases. Germline V CDR1 and CDR2: SGHDT, YYEEEE. There are 14 residues in the CDR3. In DNA, the CDR3 is TGTGCCAGCAGCTTGGCCACGGTCGGCGAAAAACTGTTTTTT. Its translation is CASSLATVGEKLFF.

This chain uses TRBV13 with TRBJ1-2, with D maybe TRBD1 (5 bases). Germline lookup yields CDR1 PRHDT and CDR2 FYEKMQ (reference sequence). The CDR3 covers 11 residues. V was trimmed by 8 bases and J by 7 bases, leaving 11 bases between them. Here the CDR3 reads CASGAAFGYTF. The CDR3 nucleotides read TGTGCCAGCGGGGCAGCGTTTGGCTACACCTTC.

The chain joins TRBV6-1 to TRBJ1-1; no clear D gene. The V and J ends lost 1 base and 2 bases respectively, with 11 bases between them. Germline V gene data show CDR1 as MNHNS and CDR2 as SASEGT. CDR3 length: 15 amino acids. The CDR3 DNA sequence: TGTGCCAGCAGTGAAGGGGCGGCGAGAAACACTGAAGCTTTCTTT. It yields the protein CASSEGAARNTEAFF.

This clone showed up just once. This chain joins TRBV5-1 and TRBJ1-4; the D is unclear. This CDR3 has 15 amino acids. The germline V gene encodes CDR1 SGHRS and CDR2 YFSETQ. V lost 0 bases and J lost 0, with 6 bases in between. The CDR3 nucleotides read TGCGCCAGCAGCTTGGCCCCTACAACTAATGAAAAACTGTTTTTT. Encoded protein: CASSLAPTTNEKLFF.

J is TRBJ1-1 and V is TRBV21-1; the table's D call TRBD1 went unverified against the DNA. TRBV21-1 is a pseudogene segment. This CDR3 is built from 15 residues. The CDR3 spells CASSFKRTLNTEAFF. In DNA, the CDR3 is TGTGCCAGCAGCTTCAAAAGGACACTTAACACTGAAGCTTTCTTT.

The rearrangement uses TRBV29-1 and TRBJ1-2; 8 bases agree with TRBD1. In germline, CDR1 is SQVTM, CDR2 ANQGSEA. This CDR3 has 11 residues. With V trimmed by 4 bases and J by 6 bases, 1 base remained unmatched. The CDR3 DNA is TGCAGCGTTGGGGGACAGGATGGCTACACCTTC. Protein: CSVGGQDGYTF. Complete variable domain (other parts from reference TRBV29-1 and TRBJ1-2): SAVISQKPSRDICQRGTSLTIQCQVDSQVTMMFWYRQQPGQSLTLIATANQGSEATYESGFVIDKFPISRPNLTFSTLTVSNMSPEDSSIYLCSVGGQDGYTFGSGTRLTVV.

The gene calls are TRBV19 and TRBJ1-5; weak D call: TRBD1 (5 bases). Trimming stripped 5 bases from V and 5 bases from J, with 19 bases between. There are 16 residues in the CDR3. CDR1 is LNHDA, CDR2 SQIVND, per germline (reference sequence). CDR3 in DNA: TGTGCCAGTAGTTCACCGGGGGATGGGATAGATCAGCCCCAGCATTTT. Protein product: CASSSPGDGIDQPQHF.

The genes are TRBV19 and TRBJ1-2; 9 bases agree with TRBD1. The germline gives CDR1 LNHDA, CDR2 SQIVND (reference sequence). The CDR3 covers 13 residues. The V segment lost 4 bases and the J segment 7 bases; nucleotides outside the gene matches: 4. The CDR3 nucleotides are TGTGCCAGTAGTACACAGGGGGCCGGTGGCTACACCTTC. This encodes CASSTQGAGGYTF.

The V and J genes are TRBV7-8 and TRBJ2-5; D is ambiguous. Trimming removed 1 base from V and 12 bases from J, with 12 bases in between. There are 12 residues in the CDR3. Germline V lookup: CDR1 SGHVS, CDR2 FQNEAQ. The CDR3: CASSLEARSKYF. DNA of the CDR3: TGTGCCAGCAGCTTAGAGGCTAGGTCCAAGTACTTC. Full variable domain (rest looked up from reference TRBV7-8 and TRBJ2-5): GAGVSQSPRYKVAKRGQDVALRCDPISGHVSLFWYQQALGQGPEFLTYFQNEAQLDKSGLPSDRFFAERPEGSVSTLKIQRTQQEDSAVYLCASSLEARSKYFGPGTRLLVL.

J is TRBJ2-1 and V is TRBV19, with 8 bases identical to TRBD1. Germline values: CDR1 LNHDA, CDR2 SQIVND (reference sequence). The CDR3 consists of 16 residues. V lost 4 bases to trimming and J lost 8 bases; unmatched junction nucleotides: 13. CDR3 sequence: CASSTRQGSTGDEQFF. The CDR3 DNA sequence: TGTGCCAGTAGTACACGACAGGGGTCGACGGGAGATGAGCAGTTCTTC.

This sequence joins TRBV19 and TRBJ1-2; maybe TRBD1 (5 bases). The CDR3 length is 13 residues. Trimming took off 5 bases at V and 3 bases at J, with 10 bases between the two ends. The germline gives CDR1 LNHDA, CDR2 SQIVND (reference sequence). The CDR3 bases are TGTGCCAGTAGTGTGGGCAGGGACTATGGCTACACCTTC. Its translation is CASSVGRDYGYTF.

V gene TRBV7-9 combines with J gene TRBJ2-5; 8 positions agree with TRBD2. V lost 5 bases to trimming and J lost 4 bases; unmatched junction nucleotides: 18. The CDR3 is 18 amino acids. Germline V gene lookup returns CDR1 SEHNR and CDR2 FQNEAQ (reference sequence). Here the CDR3 reads CASSPLPGGGRTRETQYF. Written as DNA, the CDR3 is TGTGCCAGCAGCCCTCTCCCAGGCGGGGGGCGTACGAGAGAGACCCAGTACTTC.

The CDR3 DNA sequence: TGTGCCAGCAGAGCCACAGGGGACACTGAAGCTTTCTTT. Amino acid sequence: CASRATGDTEAFF. The chain joins TRBV6-5 to TRBJ1-1, with 7 bases lining up with TRBD1. From germline, CDR1 is MNHEY and CDR2 SVGAGI. V gave up 6 bases and J gave up 3 bases; unmatched junction bases: 4. The CDR3 contains 13 residues.